This TCR beta chain was documented in a study of cytomegalovirus exposure and HLA in healthy donors. The PCR made use of 60 Vbeta and 13 Jbeta primers. The data were produced by immunoSEQ multiplex PCR, yet TCRdb's version contains in-frame clones alone and is incomplete. The sample holds approximately 170,000 clones; roughly 67% are singletons and the top ten take about 4.9%. V lost 4 bases and J lost 1, with 7 bases in between. Per germline, CDR1 LGHNA and CDR2 YNFKEQ. The CDR3 spans 13 residues. Donors consisted of healthy bone marrow donors. Study-wide results and caveats: Earlier results showed most TCR beta V segments being productive about 87% or about 30% of the time. When a later analysis was performed, an Asian-associated ancestry cluster reportedly had fewer N-insertions than the roughly 700-donor mean.

Turning to this clone: Its antigen remains unknown.

The genes are TRBV4-2 and TRBJ1-1, with D tentatively TRBD1 (5 bases). The sequence was obtained from a woman aged 18 to 35 in good health and CMV-seropositive. The material sequenced was PBMCs. CDR3 sequence reads: CASSRGGNTEAFF. As DNA, the CDR3 is TGTGCCAGCAGCCGCGGGGGGAACACTGAAGCTTTCTTT.